One sample yielded the 23 T cell receptor beta chains listed below, sequenced in a study of cytomegalovirus exposure and HLA in healthy donors. In the PCR, 60 Vbeta and 13 Jbeta primers were used. The protocol was immunoSEQ multiplex PCR, while the TCRdb copy is restricted to in-frame clones and leaves out a portion. This sample has over 150,000 clones, with around 72% found just once. Sequencing input: PBMCs. These receptors all come from a man between 45 and 60 years old in good health and CMV-seronegative.

The chain uses TRBV7-9 and TRBJ1-2, with TRBD1 identical over 7 bases. V trimming: 5 bases; J trimming: 4 bases; junction bases outside the gene matches: 4. Germline loops: CDR1 SEHNR, CDR2 FQNEAQ (reference sequence). The CDR3 is 13 amino acids. The CDR3 coding sequence is TGTGCCAGCAGCGAGGGACAGCTCTATGGCTACACCTTC. The encoded protein is CASSEGQLYGYTF.

The chain carries TRBV4-1 and TRBJ2-1, with 15 bases fitting TRBD2. Trimming at V came to 3 bases and at J to 3 bases, leaving 15 bases not matched to a gene. The CDR3 consists of 21 residues. The germline V gene has CDR1 MGHRA and CDR2 YSYEKL. CDR3 coding DNA: TGCGCCAGCAGCCACGCCCTCGGGACTAGCGGGGGGAAGCAATTCTACAATGAGCAGTTCTTC. It yields the protein CASSHALGTSGGKQFYNEQFF.

V gene TRBV9 combines with J gene TRBJ1-1; 7 bases agree with TRBD1. The CDR3 totals 18 residues. Germline V lookup: CDR1 SGDLS, CDR2 YYNGEE. V trimming: 0 bases; J trimming: 0 bases; junction bases outside the gene matches: 11. CDR3: CASSVVEPRDSLNTEAFF. DNA of the CDR3: TGTGCCAGCAGCGTAGTTGAACCGCGGGACAGCTTGAACACTGAAGCTTTCTTT.

The rearrangement joins TRBV2 to TRBJ2-7; TRBD2 is a possible D gene (5 bases). The CDR3 is 12 residues long. The V end lost 7 bases, the J end lost 6 bases, and 13 bases lay between the germline ends. CDR1 is SNHLY and CDR2 is FYNNEI in the germline V gene. The CDR3 reads CASNLRAAEQYF. The DNA for the CDR3 is TGTGCCAGCAACCTGAGGGCCGCCGAGCAGTACTTC.

This clone was counted a few times. The J gene is TRBJ2-4, the V gene TRBV6-1; a possible D gene is TRBD2 (5 bases). The germline V and J ends were trimmed by 2 bases and 0 bases, with 14 bases remaining between them. The germline gives CDR1 MNHNS, CDR2 SASEGT. The CDR3 loop spans 17 amino acids. Here the CDR3 DNA reads TGTGCCAGCAGTGAACCGAGGGCGAGTCTAGCCAAAAACATTCAGTACTTC. It translates to CASSEPRASLAKNIQYF.

V gene TRBV6-1 combines with J gene TRBJ2-7; D ambiguous. Germline lookup yields CDR1 MNHNS and CDR2 SASEGT. The CDR3 is 16 residues long. V lost 2 bases, J lost 1 base, and 15 bases lay in between. CDR3 DNA sequence: TGTGCCAGCAGTGAACTGTGGCCGCCTTCTTCCTACGAGCAGTACTTC. Protein: CASSELWPPSSYEQYF.

This clone was seen a handful of times. This chain links TRBV18 with TRBJ1-5, with 9 bases matching TRBD1. Trimming took 0 bases from V and 7 from J; bases not matched to a gene: 7. Germline V CDR1 and CDR2: KGHSH, LQKENI. The CDR3 has 16 residues. This CDR3 is CASSPPSGQGDQPQHF. CDR3 sequence (DNA): TGTGCCAGCTCACCACCGTCGGGACAGGGTGACCAGCCCCAGCATTTT.

J is TRBJ1-1 and V is TRBV6-1, with D perhaps TRBD1 (5 bases). Trimming pared 8 bases from V and 4 bases from J, leaving 17 bases between. Germline CDR1 is MNHNS and CDR2 is SASEGT. The CDR3 sequence is 14 residues long. CDR3 amino acids: CASGAREGLTEAFF. CDR3 DNA: TGTGCCAGCGGGGCCAGGGAGGGTCTCACTGAAGCTTTCTTT.

This chain joins TRBV4-1 and TRBJ1-5; TRBD1 agrees at 8 bases. Germline values: CDR1 MGHRA, CDR2 YSYEKL. The CDR3 is made up of 14 amino acids. V gave up 1 base and J gave up 4 bases; unmatched junction bases: 0. For the CDR3, the DNA is TGCGCCAGCAGCCAAGGGACAGGGAATCAGCCCCAGCATTTT. Its translation is CASSQGTGNQPQHF.

The gene calls are TRBV4-1 and TRBJ2-3; D not resolved. With 0 bases removed from V and 0 bases from J, the gap between germline ends came to 4 bases. Germline CDR1 is MGHRA and CDR2 is YSYEKL. The CDR3 contains 14 residues. The CDR3 DNA follows: TGCGCCAGCAGCCAAGAGGGCAGCACAGATACGCAGTATTTT. The encoded protein is CASSQEGSTDTQYF.

The chain couples TRBV13 to TRBJ1-6, with D tentatively TRBD1 (6 bases). CDR1 is PRHDT, CDR2 FYEKMQ, per germline (reference sequence). Trimming removed 0 bases at V and 10 bases at J, with 10 bases between. The CDR3 is 14 amino acids. The CDR3 bases are TGTGCCAGCAGCTTAGGCGCAGGGGACTCACCCCTCCACTTT. It yields the protein CASSLGAGDSPLHF.

V is TRBV5-5 and J is TRBJ2-7; 8 bases map to TRBD1. The CDR3 has 15 residues. The germline V gene encodes CDR1 SGHKS and CDR2 YYEKEE (reference sequence). V shed 0 bases, J shed 2 bases, and the junction held 4 bases outside the gene matches. The CDR3 spells CASSLGQGRPYEQYF. The CDR3 DNA sequence: TGTGCCAGCAGCTTGGGACAGGGGAGGCCCTACGAGCAGTACTTC.

This rearrangement joins TRBV11-1 to TRBJ1-6; a weak D match, TRBD1 (5 bases). Trimming shortened V by 5 bases and J by 3 bases, and 8 bases separated the two germline ends. The CDR3 is 14 residues long. CDR1 and CDR2 from the germline V gene are SGHAT and FQDESV (reference sequence). The CDR3 is CASSPGLYNSPLHF. CDR3 sequence (DNA): TGTGCCAGCAGCCCAGGGCTCTATAATTCACCCCTCCACTTT. Supplemented by reference TRBV11-1 and TRBJ1-6, the full variable domain reads EAEVAQSPRYKITEKSQAVAFWCDPISGHATLYWYRQILGQGPELLVQFQDESVVDDSQLPKDRFSAERLKGVDSTLKIQPAELGDSAMYLCASSPGLYNSPLHFGNGTRLTVT.

This clone appeared a few times. The chain links TRBV6-1 to TRBJ1-6, with D possibly TRBD1 on 5 matching bases. V lost 6 bases, J lost 7 bases, and 16 bases lay in between. This CDR3 region has 15 residues. Germline values: CDR1 MNHNS, CDR2 SASEGT. Here the CDR3 reads CASRAGQEANSPLHF. The CDR3 nucleotides are TGTGCCAGCAGGGCAGGGCAAGAAGCAAATTCACCCCTCCACTTT.

This chain uses TRBV10-2 with TRBJ1-6; a possible D gene is TRBD1 (6 bases). CDR1 is WSHSY, CDR2 SAAADI, per germline. This CDR3 contains 16 residues. V lost 7 bases to trimming and J lost 2 bases, with 15 bases between them. The CDR3 DNA is TGCGCCAGCATGGTAACAGGGAGGGCCTATAATTCACCCCTCCACTTT. Translating gives CASMVTGRAYNSPLHF.

This clone is a singleton in its sample. The V and J genes are TRBV4-1 and TRBJ2-1; 7 positions match TRBD1. V shed 1 base and J 2 bases; nucleotides not matched to a gene: 2. The CDR3 is 15 amino acids. Germline V gene sequence: CDR1 MGHRA, CDR2 YSYEKL. The CDR3 sequence: CASSQGDRAYNEQFF. The CDR3 DNA is TGCGCCAGCAGCCAAGGCGACAGGGCCTACAATGAGCAGTTCTTC.

This chain connects TRBV2 to TRBJ2-2; the D gene is possibly TRBD1 (6 bases). This CDR3 region has 14 residues. Trimming took off 6 bases at V and 7 bases at J, with 15 bases between the two ends. Germline V lookup: CDR1 SNHLY, CDR2 FYNNEI. The CDR3 DNA reads as TGTGCCAGCAGACCAACAGGGTTGGGCGGGGAGCTGTTTTTT. Its translation: CASRPTGLGGELFF.

The gene calls are TRBV12-2 and TRBJ2-1; the D call of TRBD1 is as the table states it, not checked on the DNA. TRBV12-2 is a pseudogene. This CDR3 is 15 amino acids long. The CDR3 DNA reads TGTGCAAGTCGCTTAGCAGGGGGCCTCTACAATGAGCAGTTCTTC. This translates into CASRLAGGLYNEQFF.

The chain recombines TRBV7-2 with TRBJ1-4; maybe TRBD1 (6 bases). V lost 2 bases and J 6 bases, leaving 19 bases between the germline ends. The CDR3 covers 17 residues. Germline CDR1 is SGHTA and CDR2 is FQGNSA. The chain's CDR3 is CASSLKGGSGWDEKLFF. The CDR3, as DNA: TGTGCCAGCAGCTTAAAAGGGGGTTCGGGTTGGGATGAAAAACTGTTTTTT.

V gene TRBV6-5 combines with J gene TRBJ2-1, with 9 bases fitting TRBD1. Losses at the gene ends were 4 bases for V and 0 bases for J; bases not matched to a gene: 4. The CDR3 extends over 16 amino acids. Germline V CDR1 and CDR2: MNHEY, SVGAGI. CDR3 sequence reads: CASSSGTGSSYNEQFF. CDR3 coding DNA: TGTGCCAGCAGTTCCGGGACAGGGTCCTCCTACAATGAGCAGTTCTTC.

The chain employs TRBV18 and TRBJ2-7; a possible D gene is TRBD1 (6 bases). V lost 6 bases to trimming and J lost 5 bases, with 14 bases between them. CDR1 is KGHSH and CDR2 is LQKENI in the germline V gene. The CDR3 length is 13 residues. CDR3 DNA sequence: TGTGCCAGCTCCTCAGGGGCGCGAAACGAGCAGTACTTC. It specifies CASSSGARNEQYF.

This clone was seen just once. The rearrangement links TRBV27 to TRBJ1-1; D is possibly TRBD1 (6 bases). CDR1 is MNHEY, CDR2 SMNVEV, per germline (reference sequence). Trimming took 4 bases from V and 4 from J, leaving 16 bases between them. The CDR3 is made up of 15 amino acids. In DNA, the CDR3 is TGTGCCAGCAGTTCACCAAGCAGGGGATTCACTGAAGCTTTCTTT. Protein sequence: CASSSPSRGFTEAFF.

This chain connects TRBV19 to TRBJ1-2; D gene uncertain. V was shortened by 6 bases and J by 8 bases, with 13 bases between the two germline ends. This CDR3 comprises 12 residues. Per germline, CDR1 LNHDA and CDR2 SQIVND (reference sequence). CDR3 DNA sequence: TGTGCCAGTAGAACCCCGAAGCGAGGCTACACCTTC. Its translation: CASRTPKRGYTF.